This TCR beta chain was recorded in a study of T-cell memory formation after mild COVID-19. TCRdb fed the 5' RACE reads into MiXCR, producing one record per CDR3 protein. This repertoire shows a few hundred thousand distinct CDR3 sequences, roughly 22% found once; its top ten account for 7.5% to 9.5%. This clonotype has a handful of counts. This TCR derives from an adult woman who had mild COVID-19 (a few samples of this study predate the infection). Cell type and time point are not known. The sample was PBMCs or a T cell subset sorted from them (not recorded which).

The CDR3 sequence: CASRPSTRAETQYF. The CDR3 bases are TGTGCCAGCAGACCCTCTACCCGCGCAGAGACCCAGTACTTC. J is TRBJ2-5 and V is TRBV3-1; D not certain. The CDR3 covers 14 residues. Deletions cut 6 bases from V and 4 bases from J, with 15 bases between. CDR1 LGHDT and CDR2 YNNKEL come from the germline V gene (reference sequence).